This T cell receptor beta chain was recovered during a study of blood T cell repertoires in COVID-19. As for the study in general: Donors in the United States, Italy and Spain gave samples during acute or convalescent COVID-19. From T cells, B-cell-depleted T cells, or PBMCs came the material, which was cDNA or gDNA.

There are 14 residues in the CDR3. Germline V gene data show CDR1 as LGHNA and CDR2 as YSLEER. V was cut by 4 bases and J by 5 bases, with 11 bases left in between. In the authors' workflow: Quantification of nucleated cells was approximated via reference gene primer amplification. Here immunoSEQ multiplex PCR was the method, and the copy in TCRdb shows in-frame clones only, minus some. V, J and clone size reflect that table, while D and trimming were determined from the DNA. The profile covers around 150,000 clones, with 87% appearing a single time and just under 4% taken by the ten largest. The V and J genes are TRBV4-3 and TRBJ2-2, with D perhaps TRBD1 (6 bases). The clonotype was recovered from an older woman who had recovered from COVID-19. The sample consisted of peripheral blood. DNA for the CDR3: TGCGCCAGCAGCCCCCAGGGGTTTACCGGGGAGCTGTTTTTT. It encodes CASSPQGFTGELFF.